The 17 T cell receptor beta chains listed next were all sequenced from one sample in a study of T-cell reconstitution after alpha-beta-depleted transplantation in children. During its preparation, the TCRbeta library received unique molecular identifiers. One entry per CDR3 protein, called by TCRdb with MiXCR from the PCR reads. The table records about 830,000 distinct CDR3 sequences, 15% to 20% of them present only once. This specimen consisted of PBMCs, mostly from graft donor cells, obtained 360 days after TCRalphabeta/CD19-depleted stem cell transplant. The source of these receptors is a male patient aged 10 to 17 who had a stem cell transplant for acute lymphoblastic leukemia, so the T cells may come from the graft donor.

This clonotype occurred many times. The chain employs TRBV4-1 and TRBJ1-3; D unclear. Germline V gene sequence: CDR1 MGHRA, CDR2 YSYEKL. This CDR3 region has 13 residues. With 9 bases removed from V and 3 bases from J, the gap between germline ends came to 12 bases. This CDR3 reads CASGSRGGNTIYF. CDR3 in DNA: TGCGCCAGTGGGAGCCGGGGTGGAAACACCATATATTTT.

For the CDR3, the DNA is TGTGCCAGCAGACAAGCGGGAAGCTACAATGAGCAGTTCTTC. It specifies CASRQAGSYNEQFF. The chain combines TRBV2 with TRBJ2-1, with 7 bases matching TRBD2. V lost 6 bases, J lost 3 bases, and 5 bases stayed unmatched. Per the germline V gene, CDR1 is SNHLY and CDR2 is FYNNEI. The CDR3 contains 14 residues.

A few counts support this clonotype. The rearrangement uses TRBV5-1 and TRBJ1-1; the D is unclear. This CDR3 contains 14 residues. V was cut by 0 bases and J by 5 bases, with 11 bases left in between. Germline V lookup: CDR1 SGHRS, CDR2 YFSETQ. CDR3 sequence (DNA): TGCGCCAGCAGCTTGGACGGGGTGGGGACTGAAGCTTTCTTT. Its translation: CASSLDGVGTEAFF.

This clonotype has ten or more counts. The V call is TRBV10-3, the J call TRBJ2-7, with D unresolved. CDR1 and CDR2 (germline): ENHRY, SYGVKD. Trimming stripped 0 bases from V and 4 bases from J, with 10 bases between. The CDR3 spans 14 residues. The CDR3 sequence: CAISESWEGYEQYF. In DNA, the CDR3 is TGTGCCATCAGTGAGTCATGGGAAGGATACGAGCAGTACTTC.

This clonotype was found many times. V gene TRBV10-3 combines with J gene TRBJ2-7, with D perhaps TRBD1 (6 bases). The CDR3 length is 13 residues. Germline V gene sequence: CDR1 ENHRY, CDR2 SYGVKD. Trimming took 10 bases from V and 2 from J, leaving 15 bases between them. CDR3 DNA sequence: TGTGCCAATTCAGGGGCGCATGCCTACGAGCAGTACTTC. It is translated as CANSGAHAYEQYF.

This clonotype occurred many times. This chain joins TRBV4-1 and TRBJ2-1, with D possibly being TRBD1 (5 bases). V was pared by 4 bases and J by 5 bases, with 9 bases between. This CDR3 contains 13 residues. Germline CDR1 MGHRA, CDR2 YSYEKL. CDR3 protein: CASSRDRNNEQFF. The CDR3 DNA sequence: TGCGCCAGCAGCCGTGACAGAAACAATGAGCAGTTCTTC.

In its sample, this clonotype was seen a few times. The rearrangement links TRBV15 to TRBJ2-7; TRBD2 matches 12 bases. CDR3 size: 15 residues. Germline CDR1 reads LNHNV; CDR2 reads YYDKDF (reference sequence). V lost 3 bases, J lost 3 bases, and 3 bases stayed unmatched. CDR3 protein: CATSSRLAGVYEQYF. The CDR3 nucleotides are TGTGCCACCAGCAGTCGACTAGCGGGAGTCTACGAGCAGTACTTC.

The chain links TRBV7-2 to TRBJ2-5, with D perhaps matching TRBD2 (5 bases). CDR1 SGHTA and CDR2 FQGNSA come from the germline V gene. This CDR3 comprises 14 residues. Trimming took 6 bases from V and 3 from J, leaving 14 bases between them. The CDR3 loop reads CASRPTRIKETQYF. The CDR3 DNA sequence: TGTGCCAGCAGACCCACTAGAATTAAAGAGACCCAGTACTTC.

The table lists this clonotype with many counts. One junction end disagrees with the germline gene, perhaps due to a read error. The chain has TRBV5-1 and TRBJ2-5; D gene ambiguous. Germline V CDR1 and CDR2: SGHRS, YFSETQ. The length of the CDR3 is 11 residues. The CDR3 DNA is TGTGCCAGCAGCTTAGGCGGGACCCAGTACTTC. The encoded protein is CASSLGGTQYF.

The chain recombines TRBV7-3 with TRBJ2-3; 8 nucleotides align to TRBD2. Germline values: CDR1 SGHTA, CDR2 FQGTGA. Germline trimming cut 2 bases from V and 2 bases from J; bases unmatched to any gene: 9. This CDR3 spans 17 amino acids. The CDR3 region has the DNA TGTGCCAGCAGCTTATTTGCTAGCGGGCCCCTCACAGATACGCAGTATTTT. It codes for CASSLFASGPLTDTQYF.

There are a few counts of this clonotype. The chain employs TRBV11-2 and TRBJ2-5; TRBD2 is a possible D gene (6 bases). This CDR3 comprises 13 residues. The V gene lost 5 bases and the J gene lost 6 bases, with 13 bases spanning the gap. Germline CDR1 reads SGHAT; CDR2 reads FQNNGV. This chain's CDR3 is CASSPGSLKTQYF. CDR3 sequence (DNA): TGTGCCAGCAGCCCCGGGAGTTTAAAGACCCAGTACTTC.

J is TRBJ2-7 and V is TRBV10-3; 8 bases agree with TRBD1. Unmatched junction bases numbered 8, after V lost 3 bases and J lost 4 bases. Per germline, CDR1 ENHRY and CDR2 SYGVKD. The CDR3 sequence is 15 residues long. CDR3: CAISDPGQANYEQYF. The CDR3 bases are TGTGCCATCAGTGACCCGGGACAGGCTAATTACGAGCAGTACTTC.

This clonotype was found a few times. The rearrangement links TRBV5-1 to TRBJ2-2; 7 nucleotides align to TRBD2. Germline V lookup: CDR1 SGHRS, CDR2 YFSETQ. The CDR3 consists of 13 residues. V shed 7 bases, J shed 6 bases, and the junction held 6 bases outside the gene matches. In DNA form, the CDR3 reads TGCGCCAGCGGAACTAGCGTTCCCGGGGAGCTGTTTTTT. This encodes CASGTSVPGELFF.

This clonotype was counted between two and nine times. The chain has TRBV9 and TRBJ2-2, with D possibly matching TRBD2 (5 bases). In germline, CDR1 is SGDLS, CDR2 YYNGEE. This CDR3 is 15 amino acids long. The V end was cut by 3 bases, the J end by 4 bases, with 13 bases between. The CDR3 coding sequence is TGTGCCAGCAGCGCCGAGGGTGGGGTCACCGGGGAGCTGTTTTTT. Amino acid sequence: CASSAEGGVTGELFF.

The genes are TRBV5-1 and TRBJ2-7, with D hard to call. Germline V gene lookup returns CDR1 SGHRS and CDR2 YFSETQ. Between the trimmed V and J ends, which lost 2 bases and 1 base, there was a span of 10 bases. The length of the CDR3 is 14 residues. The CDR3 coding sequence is TGCGCCAGCAGCTTTGGGCCCAGATCCTACGAGCAGTACTTC. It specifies CASSFGPRSYEQYF.

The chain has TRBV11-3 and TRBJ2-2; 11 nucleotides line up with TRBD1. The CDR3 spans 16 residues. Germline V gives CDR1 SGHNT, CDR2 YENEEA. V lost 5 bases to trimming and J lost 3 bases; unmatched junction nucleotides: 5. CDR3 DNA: TGTGCCAGCAGCGTCCCGGGACAGGGGGACACCGGGGAGCTGTTTTTT. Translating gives CASSVPGQGDTGELFF.

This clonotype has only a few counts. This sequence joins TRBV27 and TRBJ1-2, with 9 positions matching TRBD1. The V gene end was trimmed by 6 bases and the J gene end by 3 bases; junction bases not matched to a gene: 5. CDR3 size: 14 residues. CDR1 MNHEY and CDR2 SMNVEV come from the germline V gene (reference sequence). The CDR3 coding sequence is TGTGCCAGCAGCCGAGGGACAGGGTACTATGGCTACACCTTC. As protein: CASSRGTGYYGYTF.